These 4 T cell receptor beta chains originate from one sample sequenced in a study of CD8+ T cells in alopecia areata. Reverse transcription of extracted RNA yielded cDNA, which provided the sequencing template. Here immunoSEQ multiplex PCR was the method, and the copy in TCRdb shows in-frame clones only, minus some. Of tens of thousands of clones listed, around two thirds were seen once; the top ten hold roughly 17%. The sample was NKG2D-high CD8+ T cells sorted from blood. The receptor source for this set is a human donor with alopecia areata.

CDR3 amino acids: CASSFVSGANVLTF. DNA for the CDR3: TGTGCCAGCAGCTTCGTCTCTGGGGCCAACGTCCTGACTTTC. The chain joins TRBV5-6 to TRBJ2-6; D is unclear. V shed 2 bases and J shed 0 bases, with 3 bases lying between them. The germline CDR1 and CDR2 sequences are SGHDT and YYEEEE. The CDR3 extends over 14 amino acids. The full variable domain, in which reference TRBV5-6 and TRBJ2-6 provide the parts outside the CDR3, is DAGVTQSPTHLIKTRGQQVTLRCSPKSGHDTVSWYQQALGQGPQFIFQYYEEEERQRGNFPDRFSGHQFPNYSSELNVNALLLGDSALYLCASSFVSGANVLTFGAGSRLTVL.

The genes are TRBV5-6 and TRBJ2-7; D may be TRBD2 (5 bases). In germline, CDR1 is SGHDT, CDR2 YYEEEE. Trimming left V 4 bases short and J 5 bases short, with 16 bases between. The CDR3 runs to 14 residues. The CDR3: CASSVVGVWHEQYF. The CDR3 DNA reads TGTGCCAGCAGCGTGGTGGGAGTGTGGCACGAGCAGTACTTC.

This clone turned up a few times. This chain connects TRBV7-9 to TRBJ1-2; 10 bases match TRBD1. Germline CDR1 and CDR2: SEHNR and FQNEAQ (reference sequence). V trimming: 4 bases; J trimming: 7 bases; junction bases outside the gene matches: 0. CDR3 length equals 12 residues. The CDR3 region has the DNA TGTGCCAGCAGCTGGGACAGGGGTGGCTACACCTTC. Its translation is CASSWDRGGYTF.

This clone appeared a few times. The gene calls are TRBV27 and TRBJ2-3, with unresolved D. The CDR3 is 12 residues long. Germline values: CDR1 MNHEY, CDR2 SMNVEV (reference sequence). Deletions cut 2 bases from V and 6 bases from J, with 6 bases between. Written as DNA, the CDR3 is TGTGCCAGCAGTTTACTGGGGGATACGCAGTATTTT. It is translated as CASSLLGDTQYF.